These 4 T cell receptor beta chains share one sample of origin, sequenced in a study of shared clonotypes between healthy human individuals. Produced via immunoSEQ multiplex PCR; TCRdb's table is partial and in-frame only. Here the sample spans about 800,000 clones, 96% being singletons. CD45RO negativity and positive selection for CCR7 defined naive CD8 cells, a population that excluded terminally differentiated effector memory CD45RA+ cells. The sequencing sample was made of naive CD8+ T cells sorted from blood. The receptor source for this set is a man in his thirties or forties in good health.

Written as DNA, the CDR3 is TGTGCCAGCAGTGACTCGATAGGCCGGGGAAATGAGCAGTTCTTC. Translating it yields CASSDSIGRGNEQFF. The rearrangement links TRBV6-4 to TRBJ2-1; a weak D match, TRBD2 (5 bases). CDR3 length: 15 residues. Germline loops: CDR1 MRHNA, CDR2 SNTAGT. V lost 0 bases and J lost 7, with 13 bases in between.

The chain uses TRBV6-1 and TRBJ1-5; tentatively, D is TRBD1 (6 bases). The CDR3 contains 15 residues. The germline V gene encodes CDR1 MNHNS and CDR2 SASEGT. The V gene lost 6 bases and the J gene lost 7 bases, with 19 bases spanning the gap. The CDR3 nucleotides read TGTGCCAGCAGCCTTTGGACAGCTCAGGAGCAGCCCCAGCATTTT. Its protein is CASSLWTAQEQPQHF.

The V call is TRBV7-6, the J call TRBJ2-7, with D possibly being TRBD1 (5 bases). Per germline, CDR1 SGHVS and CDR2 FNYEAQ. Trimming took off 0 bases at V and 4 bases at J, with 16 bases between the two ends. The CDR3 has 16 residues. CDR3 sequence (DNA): TGTGCCAGCAGCTTAGCGCTGGGGCGGTATGGATACGAGCAGTACTTC. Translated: CASSLALGRYGYEQYF.

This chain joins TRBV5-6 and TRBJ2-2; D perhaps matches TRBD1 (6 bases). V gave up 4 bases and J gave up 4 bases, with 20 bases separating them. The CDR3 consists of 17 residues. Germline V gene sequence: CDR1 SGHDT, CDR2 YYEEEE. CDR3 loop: CASSEWPTGTSTGELFF. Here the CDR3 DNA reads TGTGCCAGCAGCGAATGGCCTACAGGGACGAGCACCGGGGAGCTGTTTTTT.